The next 18 T cell receptor beta chains were all read from a single sample in a study of cytomegalovirus exposure and HLA in healthy donors (dated by TCRdb to about 2017). The receptor library was made with the immunoSEQ multiplex PCR assay. TCRdb took over this immuneACCESS table, retaining in-frame rearrangements with V and J assigned. Such tables are incomplete; in checked studies, under half of the missing clones stem from an unresolved V gene, and the remainder is unexplained. Counted in this sample were about 160,000 clones; about 90% of them appeared once. The ten largest make up about 6% of the sample. The specimen sequenced was PBMCs. The receptors shown here come from a woman aged 25 to 45 in good health and CMV-seronegative.

The count of this clone is one. The V and J genes are TRBV27 and TRBJ2-1; maybe TRBD1 (6 bases). Germline V lookup: CDR1 MNHEY, CDR2 SMNVEV (reference sequence). The CDR3 is made up of 12 amino acids. Trimming took off 3 bases at V and 6 bases at J, with 6 bases between the two ends. The CDR3 is CASSLGANEQFF. As DNA, the CDR3 is TGTGCCAGCAGTTTGGGGGCCAATGAGCAGTTCTTC.

This clone showed up just a few times. V usage is TRBV19 and J usage is TRBJ1-5; no clear D gene. The CDR3 is 15 amino acids. The germline V gene encodes CDR1 LNHDA and CDR2 SQIVND (reference sequence). The V gene lost 7 bases and the J gene lost 1 base, with 14 bases spanning the gap. CDR3 DNA: TGTGCCAGTACCCCGGGAATCAAGAGCAATCAGCCCCAGCATTTT. It is translated as CASTPGIKSNQPQHF. Combining the CDR3 with reference TRBV19 and TRBJ1-5 gives the whole variable domain DGGITQSPKYLFRKEGQNVTLSCEQNLNHDAMYWYRQDPGQGLRLIYYSQIVNDFQKGDIAEGYSVSREKKESFPLTVTSAQKNPTAFYLCASTPGIKSNQPQHFGDGTRLSIL.

The chain employs TRBV7-2 and TRBJ2-1, with 8 bases aligning to TRBD1. The trim removed 5 bases at V and 2 bases at J, leaving 8 bases unmatched. The CDR3 length is 16 residues. CDR1 and CDR2 from the germline V gene are SGHTA and FQGNSA. For the CDR3, the DNA is TGTGCCAGCAGCCCAGGGGGCGGGAAAACCTACAATGAGCAGTTCTTC. Encoded protein: CASSPGGGKTYNEQFF. Full variable domain (remainder filled in from reference TRBV7-2 and TRBJ2-1): GAGVSQSPSNKVTEKGKDVELRCDPISGHTALYWYRQSLGQGLEFLIYFQGNSAPDKSGLPSDRFSAERTGGSVSTLTIQRTQQEDSAVYLCASSPGGGKTYNEQFFGPGTRLTVL.

V gene TRBV27 combines with J gene TRBJ1-2; weak D call: TRBD1 (6 bases). CDR3 length: 15 residues. Between the trimmed V and J ends, which lost 0 bases and 2 bases, there was a span of 10 bases. Germline loops: CDR1 MNHEY, CDR2 SMNVEV (reference sequence). CDR3: CASSLSGGGNYGYTF. In DNA, the CDR3 is TGTGCCAGCAGTTTATCGGGAGGGGGAAACTATGGCTACACCTTC.

V is TRBV9 and J is TRBJ2-6; D uncertain. The CDR3 contains 18 residues. Germline CDR1 is SGDLS and CDR2 is YYNGEE. V was trimmed by 3 bases and J by 0 bases, leaving 16 bases between them. CDR3 bases: TGTGCCAGCAGCGCCTTATACGGACGTAGCTCTGGGGCCAACGTCCTGACTTTC. Translated, it gives CASSALYGRSSGANVLTF. The full variable domain, rest sourced from reference TRBV9 and TRBJ2-6, is DSGVTQTPKHLITATGQRVTLRCSPRSGDLSVYWYQQSLDQGLQFLIQYYNGEERAKGNILERFSAQQFPDLHSELNLSSLELGDSALYFCASSALYGRSSGANVLTFGAGSRLTVL.

A single count supports this clone. The chain employs TRBV2 and TRBJ2-7; D remains ambiguous. The germline V gene encodes CDR1 SNHLY and CDR2 FYNNEI. Trimming stripped 3 bases from V and 1 base from J, with 10 bases between. The CDR3 spans 14 residues. The CDR3 bases are TGTGCCAGCAGTGAGTTATCAGGATCCTACGAGCAGTACTTC. As protein: CASSELSGSYEQYF.

The V gene is TRBV19, the J gene TRBJ1-4; D call uncertain. This CDR3 comprises 15 residues. Trimming cost V 5 bases and J 4 bases, with 14 bases left between them. Germline V lookup: CDR1 LNHDA, CDR2 SQIVND (reference sequence). CDR3 DNA: TGTGCCAGTAGTCCGACGTCGCTGAATAATGAAAAACTGTTTTTT. It codes for CASSPTSLNNEKLFF.

The rearrangement uses TRBV28 and TRBJ2-7; D uncertain. With 1 base removed from V and 1 base from J, the gap between germline ends came to 5 bases. CDR3 length: 13 amino acids. CDR1 MDHEN and CDR2 SYDVKM come from the germline V gene. CDR3 region: CASSLLDSYEQYF. CDR3 coding DNA: TGTGCCAGCAGTTTATTGGATTCCTACGAGCAGTACTTC.

J is TRBJ1-2 and V is TRBV2; the D is unclear. The CDR3 length is 13 residues. From germline, CDR1 is SNHLY and CDR2 FYNNEI. Trimming removed 5 bases from V and 2 bases from J, with 9 bases in between. The CDR3 coding sequence is TGTGCCAGCAGTTACAGCTTGAACTATGGCTACACCTTC. Its translation is CASSYSLNYGYTF.

V gene TRBV7-6 combines with J gene TRBJ1-3; D ambiguous. V gave up 3 bases and J gave up 0 bases, with 3 bases separating them. CDR3 length equals 13 residues. In germline, CDR1 is SGHVS, CDR2 FNYEAQ. Written as DNA, the CDR3 is TGTGCCAGCAGCTTTCCCTCTGGAAACACCATATATTTT. This encodes CASSFPSGNTIYF.

This sequence joins TRBV7-6 and TRBJ2-2; 9 positions match TRBD2. This CDR3 has 16 residues. The J segment lost 5 bases and the V segment lost 5 bases, leaving 9 bases of the junction unmatched. Germline assignment: CDR1 SGHVS and CDR2 FNYEAQ. CDR3 in amino acids: CASSVIAGELTGELFF. The CDR3 coding sequence is TGTGCCAGCAGCGTAATAGCGGGAGAATTGACCGGGGAGCTGTTTTTT.

In its sample, this clone was seen a few times. The chain is built from TRBV19 and TRBJ1-1; D is unresolved. There are 14 residues in the CDR3. Trimming shortened V by 5 bases and J by 4 bases, and 14 bases separated the two germline ends. From germline, CDR1 is LNHDA and CDR2 SQIVND (reference sequence). The CDR3 protein is CASSWQVSGTEAFF. The CDR3 bases are TGTGCCAGTAGTTGGCAAGTGTCGGGCACTGAAGCTTTCTTT.

The chain combines TRBV9 with TRBJ2-7; 8 nucleotides line up with TRBD2. The CDR3 spans 13 residues. J was trimmed by 3 bases and V by 3 bases; bases with no gene match: 2. The germline V gene has CDR1 SGDLS and CDR2 YYNGEE. CDR3 sequence reads: CASSAGGDYEQYF. CDR3 bases: TGTGCCAGCAGCGCCGGGGGGGACTACGAGCAGTACTTC.

V and J are TRBV7-2 and TRBJ2-7; tentatively, D is TRBD1 or TRBD2 (6 bases each). CDR3 length equals 16 residues. Trimming took off 1 base at V and 0 bases at J, with 13 bases between the two ends. Looked up from germline, CDR1 is SGHTA and CDR2 is FQGNSA. CDR3: CASSLEGGIDSYEQYF. The CDR3 region has the DNA TGTGCCAGCAGCTTAGAGGGGGGAATTGACTCCTACGAGCAGTACTTC.

This clone was picked up many times. The chain links TRBV5-4 to TRBJ1-2; the match to TRBD1 covers 8 bases. The CDR3 is 17 residues long. The V gene end was trimmed by 3 bases and the J gene end by 0 bases; junction bases not matched to a gene: 10. The germline V gene has CDR1 SGHNT and CDR2 YYREEE (reference sequence). The CDR3, as DNA: TGTGCCAGCAGCTCCAGGACAGGGAGGACCGCTAACTATGGCTACACCTTC. Translating it yields CASSSRTGRTANYGYTF.

The V gene is TRBV6-5, the J gene TRBJ2-3; either TRBD1 or TRBD2 may fit D (5 bases each). CDR3 length: 15 amino acids. V lost 4 bases to trimming and J lost 1 base, with 12 bases between them. CDR1 is MNHEY and CDR2 is SVGAGI in the germline V gene. CDR3 protein: CASSSIGAGTDTQYF. The CDR3 coding sequence is TGTGCCAGCAGTTCTATCGGGGCCGGCACAGATACGCAGTATTTT.

The rearrangement joins TRBV27 to TRBJ2-5, with 14 positions matching TRBD2. This CDR3 is built from 16 residues. The germline CDR1 and CDR2 sequences are MNHEY and SMNVEV (reference sequence). Germline trimming cut 6 bases from V and 5 bases from J; bases unmatched to any gene: 8. Here the CDR3 reads CASRATSGRALETQYF. As DNA, the CDR3 is TGTGCCAGCAGAGCGACTAGCGGGAGGGCCCTGGAGACCCAGTACTTC.

Here the CDR3 reads CASSLIGVGYEQYF. DNA of the CDR3: TGTGCCAGCAGCTTAATTGGGGTGGGGTACGAGCAGTACTTC. The rearrangement links TRBV27 to TRBJ2-7, with D uncertain. V was shortened by 6 bases and J by 4 bases, with 16 bases between the two germline ends. The CDR3 runs to 14 residues. Per germline, CDR1 MNHEY and CDR2 SMNVEV (reference sequence).